Below, 15 T cell receptor beta chains from the same sample are listed, as sequenced in a study of OX40 agonist ivuxolimab in advanced cancers. The table came from immunoSEQ multiplex PCR; TCRdb's copy has only in-frame clones and leaves some out. The sample has tens of thousands of clones; 65% to 90% are singletons. The specimen comprised CD4+ or CD8+ T cells sorted from blood, sampled in a trial of the OX40 agonist ivuxolimab. The origin of the receptors is an adult with an advanced solid tumor such as melanoma, head and neck, liver or kidney cancer.

This clone has only one observation. V gene TRBV6-5 combines with J gene TRBJ1-3, with D perhaps matching TRBD1 (5 bases). Germline V gene lookup returns CDR1 MNHEY and CDR2 SVGAGI. The CDR3 is 14 amino acids. Trimming removed 8 bases at V and 0 bases at J, with 11 bases between. For the CDR3, the DNA is TGTGCCAGCGGGGGAACCAGCTCTGGAAACACCATATATTTT. Encoded protein: CASGGTSSGNTIYF.

The chain links TRBV4-2 to TRBJ2-1; D unresolved. V lost 1 base, J lost 10 bases, and 11 bases lay in between. The CDR3 loop spans 13 amino acids. CDR1 and CDR2 (germline): LGHNA, YNFKEQ. The CDR3 DNA reads as TGTGCCAGCAGCCAAGCCAACGGCCCGGAGCAGTTCTTC. It is translated as CASSQANGPEQFF.

The chain carries TRBV5-1 and TRBJ2-1; 14 bases line up with TRBD2. There are 16 residues in the CDR3. Germline CDR1 SGHRS, CDR2 YFSETQ. Trimming took 4 bases from V and 7 from J; bases not matched to a gene: 7. The chain's CDR3 is CASSPGLAGVGNEQFF. Written as DNA, the CDR3 is TGCGCCAGCAGCCCGGGACTAGCGGGAGTAGGAAATGAGCAGTTCTTC. The full variable domain, completed using reference TRBV5-1 and TRBJ2-1, is KAGVTQTPRYLIKTRGQQVTLSCSPISGHRSVSWYQQTPGQGLQFLFEYFSETQRNKGNFPGRFSGRQFSNSRSEMNVSTLELGDSALYLCASSPGLAGVGNEQFFGPGTRLTVL.

This clone was recorded a few times. This chain's CDR3 is CASSYSTGSYEQYF. The CDR3 DNA reads as TGTGCCAGCTCATACTCTACGGGCTCCTACGAGCAGTACTTC. The rearrangement uses TRBV18 and TRBJ2-7; the D is unclear. Trimming took off 5 bases at V and 0 bases at J, with 11 bases between the two ends. This CDR3 has 14 residues. Germline V gene lookup returns CDR1 KGHSH and CDR2 LQKENI.

This chain uses TRBV21-1 with TRBJ1-2. TRBV21-1 is described as a pseudogene. CDR3 length: 12 amino acids. The CDR3 coding sequence is TGTGCCAGCAGCAAATACAACTATGGCTACACCTTC. Amino acid sequence: CASSKYNYGYTF.

This clone showed up just a few times. The V call is TRBV7-6, the J call TRBJ1-3, with 9 positions matching TRBD1. The V and J ends lost 5 bases and 0 bases, in that order; junction bases with no gene match: 14. CDR1 and CDR2 (germline): SGHVS, FNYEAQ. The CDR3 has 19 amino acids. CDR3 in DNA: TGTGCCAGCAGCAGGACAGGGGTTGGTATCCTACTCTCTGGAAACACCATATATTTT. The encoded protein is CASSRTGVGILLSGNTIYF.

The V call is TRBV30, the J call TRBJ1-4; D perhaps matches TRBD1 (5 bases). The CDR3 has 19 amino acids. V was clipped by 1 base and J by 0 bases, with 21 bases between them. Per the germline V gene, CDR1 is GTSNPN and CDR2 is SVGIG (reference sequence). The CDR3 DNA reads as TGTGCCTGGAGTGGGGGCAGGGTATTTGCAGTTGCAACTAATGAAAAACTGTTTTTT. It is translated as CAWSGGRVFAVATNEKLFF.

V is TRBV27 and J is TRBJ1-5; 9 positions match TRBD1. V trimming: 5 bases; J trimming: 4 bases; junction bases outside the gene matches: 3. The germline V gene has CDR1 MNHEY and CDR2 SMNVEV (reference sequence). CDR3 length equals 14 residues. CDR3 DNA sequence: TGTGCCAGCAGTCCCGGGACAGGGAATCAGCCCCAGCATTTT. Translating gives CASSPGTGNQPQHF.

This chain links TRBV2 with TRBJ1-2; TRBD1 aligns across 7 bases. The ends lost 6 bases at V and 7 bases at J; junction bases unmatched: 14. This CDR3 region has 15 residues. Germline V gene data show CDR1 as SNHLY and CDR2 as FYNNEI. The chain's CDR3 is CASSNSGTAFGGYTF. The CDR3 nucleotides are TGTGCCAGCAGCAATTCCGGGACAGCCTTCGGTGGCTACACCTTC.

The table lists this clone with a few counts. The V gene is TRBV20-1, the J gene TRBJ1-2; D not certain. The germline V gene has CDR1 DFQATT and CDR2 SNEGSKA (reference sequence). Trimming left V 5 bases short and J 3 bases short, with 7 bases between. CDR3 length: 11 amino acids. CDR3 amino acids: CSALSYYGYTF. The CDR3 region has the DNA TGCAGTGCTCTAAGTTACTATGGCTACACCTTC.

V usage is TRBV5-6 and J usage is TRBJ2-3; possible D gene TRBD1, 6 bases. The CDR3 consists of 15 residues. In germline, CDR1 is SGHDT, CDR2 YYEEEE. The V end lost 0 bases, the J end lost 1 base, and 9 bases lay between the germline ends. CDR3 in DNA: TGTGCCAGCAGCTTGGGCTGGACAGGCACAGATACGCAGTATTTT. Translating it yields CASSLGWTGTDTQYF.

The genes are TRBV7-9 and TRBJ2-3; D is perhaps TRBD1 or TRBD2 (6 bases each). Germline V CDR1 and CDR2: SEHNR, FQNEAQ (reference sequence). Between the trimmed V and J ends, which lost 2 bases and 1 base, there was a span of 10 bases. This CDR3 is 15 amino acids long. The CDR3 here is CASSLRGAGTDTQYF. CDR3 DNA sequence: TGTGCCAGCAGCTTAAGGGGGGCTGGCACAGATACGCAGTATTTT.

The V and J genes are TRBV10-2 and TRBJ1-2; D ambiguous. The CDR3 has 14 residues. Germline-derived CDR1 and CDR2 are WSHSY and SAAADI. Trimming left V 9 bases short and J 2 bases short, with 16 bases between. This CDR3 is CASQSSATNYGYTF. In nucleotides, the CDR3 is TGCGCCAGTCAGTCCTCGGCAACAAACTATGGCTACACCTTC.

The chain has TRBV5-1 and TRBJ2-7, with 10 bases fitting TRBD1. Germline-derived CDR1 and CDR2 are SGHRS and YFSETQ. J lost 3 bases, V lost 4 bases, and 10 bases had no gene match. This CDR3 has 16 residues. This chain's CDR3 is CASSTTGGGRGYEQYF. In DNA form, the CDR3 reads TGCGCCAGCAGCACGACAGGGGGCGGTAGGGGCTACGAGCAGTACTTC.

This chain connects TRBV5-5 to TRBJ1-3; D is uncertain. The length of the CDR3 is 16 residues. CDR1 SGHKS and CDR2 YYEKEE come from the germline V gene (reference sequence). V lost 0 bases and J 0 bases, leaving 10 bases between the germline ends. The CDR3, as DNA: TGTGCCAGCAGCTTGGGGCGCCCAAACTCTGGAAACACCATATATTTT. This gives the protein CASSLGRPNSGNTIYF.